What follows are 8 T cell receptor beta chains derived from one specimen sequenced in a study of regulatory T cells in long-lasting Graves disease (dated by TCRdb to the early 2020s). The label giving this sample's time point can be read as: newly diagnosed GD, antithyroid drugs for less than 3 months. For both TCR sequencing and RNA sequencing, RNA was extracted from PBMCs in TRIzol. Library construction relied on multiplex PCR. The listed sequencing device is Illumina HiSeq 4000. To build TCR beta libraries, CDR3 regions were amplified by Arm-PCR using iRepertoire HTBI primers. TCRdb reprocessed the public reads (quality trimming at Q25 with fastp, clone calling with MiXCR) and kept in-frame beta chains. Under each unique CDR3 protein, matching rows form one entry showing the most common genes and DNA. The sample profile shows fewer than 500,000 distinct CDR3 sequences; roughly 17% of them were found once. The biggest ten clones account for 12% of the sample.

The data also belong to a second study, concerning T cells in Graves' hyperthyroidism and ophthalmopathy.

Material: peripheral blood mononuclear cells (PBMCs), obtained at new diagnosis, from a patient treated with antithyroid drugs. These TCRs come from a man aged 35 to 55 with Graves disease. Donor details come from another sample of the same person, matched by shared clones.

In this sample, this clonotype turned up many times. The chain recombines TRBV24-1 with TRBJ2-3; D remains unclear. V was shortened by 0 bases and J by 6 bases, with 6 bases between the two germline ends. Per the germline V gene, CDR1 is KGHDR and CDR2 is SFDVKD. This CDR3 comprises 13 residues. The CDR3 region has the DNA TGTGCCACCAGTGATTTGCTAGGGGATACGCAGTATTTT. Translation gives CATSDLLGDTQYF.

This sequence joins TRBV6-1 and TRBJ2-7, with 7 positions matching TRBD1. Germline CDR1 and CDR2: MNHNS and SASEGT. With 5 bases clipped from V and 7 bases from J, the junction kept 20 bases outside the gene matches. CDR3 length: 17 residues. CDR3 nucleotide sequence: TGTGCCAGCAGTCCTCCCTTCAACAGGGACAGAGGGCTGGAGCAGTACTTC. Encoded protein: CASSPPFNRDRGLEQYF.

The CDR3 loop is CASTTAQGSEKLFF. In DNA form, the CDR3 reads TGTGCCAGCACCACCGCCCAGGGGAGTGAAAAACTGTTTTTT. The chain recombines TRBV6-1 with TRBJ1-4, with a tentative D call TRBD1 (6 bases). This CDR3 spans 14 amino acids. Germline CDR1 is MNHNS and CDR2 is SASEGT. Trimming stripped 7 bases from V and 7 bases from J, with 16 bases between.

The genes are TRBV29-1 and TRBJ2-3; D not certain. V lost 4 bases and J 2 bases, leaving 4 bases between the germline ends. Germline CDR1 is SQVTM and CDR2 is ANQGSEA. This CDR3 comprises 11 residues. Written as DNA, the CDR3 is TGCAGCGTTGCTGCCACAGATACGCAGTATTTT. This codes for CSVAATDTQYF.

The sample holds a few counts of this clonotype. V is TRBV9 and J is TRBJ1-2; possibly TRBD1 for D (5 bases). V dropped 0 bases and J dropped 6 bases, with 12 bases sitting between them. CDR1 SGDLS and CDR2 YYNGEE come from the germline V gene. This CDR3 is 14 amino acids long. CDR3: CASSVEGDRDGYTF. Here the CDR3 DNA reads TGTGCCAGCAGCGTAGAAGGGGACCGCGATGGCTACACCTTC.

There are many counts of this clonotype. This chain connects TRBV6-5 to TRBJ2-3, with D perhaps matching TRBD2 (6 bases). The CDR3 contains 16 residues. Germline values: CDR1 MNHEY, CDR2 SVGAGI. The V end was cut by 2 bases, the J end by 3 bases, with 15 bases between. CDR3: CASSYGGGVKTDTQYF. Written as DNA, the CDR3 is TGTGCCAGCAGTTACGGCGGAGGGGTAAAGACAGATACGCAGTATTTT.

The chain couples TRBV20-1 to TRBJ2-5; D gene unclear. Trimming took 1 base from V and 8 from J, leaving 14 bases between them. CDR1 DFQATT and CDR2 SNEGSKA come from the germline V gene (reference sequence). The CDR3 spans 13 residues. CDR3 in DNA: TGCAGTGCTAGAGGCAGAGACTTGGATACCCAGTACTTC. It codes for CSARGRDLDTQYF.

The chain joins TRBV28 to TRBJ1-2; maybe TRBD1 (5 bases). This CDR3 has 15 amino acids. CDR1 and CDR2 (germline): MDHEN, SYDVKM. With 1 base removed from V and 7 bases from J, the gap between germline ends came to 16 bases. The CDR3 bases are TGTGCCAGCAGTTTATCCGGGGGGAGTTTGAGTGGCTACACCTTC. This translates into CASSLSGGSLSGYTF.